This TCR beta chain was found in a study of type 1 regulatory T cells. On the study more broadly: An in vitro protocol generated T-allo10, a Tr1-enriched, alloantigen-specific CD4 T cell product.

CDR3 length: 14 residues. The germline gives CDR1 SGDLS, CDR2 YYNGEE. Trimming took 2 bases from V and 4 from J, leaving 10 bases between them. General study points: Compared with non-type 1 regulatory T cells, type 1 regulatory T cells showed a more restricted TCR repertoire.

MiXCR, run by TCRdb on the reads, gives a single entry per CDR3 protein. Of tens of thousands of distinct CDR3 sequences listed, about 12% are singletons. This clonotype was counted a few times. Antigen unknown. The TCR comes from a human donor in good health. The chain joins TRBV9 to TRBJ1-3, with a possible D match to TRBD1 (5 bases). What was sequenced was cultured non-Tr1 T cells, either the whole culture or a sorted T cell fraction (not recorded which). CDR3 region: CASSVDSLGNTIYF. The CDR3 DNA is TGTGCCAGCAGCGTTGACAGTTTGGGAAACACCATATATTTT.